This record covers a single TCR beta chain. There are a few counts of this clonotype. The clone's antigen remains unknown. No base quality information exists; no much larger clone differs at one position. This sample was taken from a study of T cells after yellow fever vaccination (dated 2019 in TCRdb). Study-wide context: Libraries from fractions with low cell numbers were prepared with the SMART-Seq v4 Ultra Low Input RNA kit. To follow T-cell clones before and after primary and booster YFV17D yellow fever vaccination, bulk TCR alpha and beta repertoires were sequenced over time. Two healthy male donors, one aged 18 to 30 and one aged 30 to 40 years, were included in the cohort. Blood was collected at multiple timepoints before and after primary and secondary immunization, and bulk PBMC replicates and cell subsets were isolated. On the study overall, not on this receptor specifically: A small fraction of clonotypes appeared in both the CD4 and CD8 compartments, likely as a result of convergent recombination. Most clones expanded after primary vaccination were re-detected after the booster (around 96% of CD4 and around 88% of CD8), suggesting broad memory maintenance. FACS-sorted repertoires could contain abundant contaminating clonotypes from the bulk population, so computational filtering was required. The secondary T-cell response was weaker than the primary response but faster, peaking on day 5 instead of day 15. The study included only a couple of donors, which limits how far the findings can be generalized.

The sequencer listed for this sample is Illumina NovaSeq 6000. TCR cDNA was made using 5'RACE template switching, a step that added a universal primer site and unique molecular identifiers. Priming for cDNA synthesis came from both the TCR alpha and TCR beta constant segments. Library amplification used two PCR steps, and the second PCR step added sample barcodes and sequencing adapters. Sequencing of the libraries was done on either Illumina HiSeq 2500 (2x100 bp) or NovaSeq (2x150 bp). Processing in the source paper ran as follows. Demultiplexing of reads and collapsing into UMI consensus sequences were performed with MIGEC, and V(D)J alignment was carried out with MiXCR. Using edgeR on replicate PBMC samples, clonotypes were called vaccine-responding if FDR was below 0.01 and the log2 fold change was above 5 up to day 15. Each bulk clonotype was labeled CD4 or CD8 based on which sequenced repertoire, CD4 or CD8, contained the clonotype at higher abundance. Using fastp at Q25 and MiXCR, TCRdb reprocessed the public reads and kept productive beta chains. Rows with a matching CDR3 protein are joined into one entry that keeps the most common DNA and genes. The V and J calls and clone size are TCRdb's, not the authors'. Within this sample are 300,000 to 350,000 distinct CDR3 sequences, with 4% of them counted one time only. The ten largest make up 20% to 30% of the sample.

V is pared back by 0 bases and J by 3 bases, with 12 bases lying between the germline termini. Spanning cysteine to phenylalanine, the CDR3 consists of 14 amino acids. This entry keeps only the CDR3 DNA: 42 bases, framed from base 1. The germline V gene (reference sequence) provides CDR1 DFQATT and CDR2 SNEGSKA. Interpreted using the paper, the treatment or condition label stands for: live attenuated yellow fever vaccine strain. At each blood-draw timepoint, two biological replicates of bulk PBMCs were collected. A standard Ficoll-Paque protocol was used to isolate PBMCs from peripheral blood. RNA was extracted with TriZol from bulk PBMCs, CD4 and CD8 fractions, and dextramer-positive and dextramer-negative fractions.

Source: PBMCs, taken 5 days after the yellow fever booster vaccination. The sequence is built from TRBV20-1 and TRBJ2-7, and perhaps TRBD2 as D gene, on 5 matching bases. The receptor was isolated from a man aged 18 to 29 who received the YFV17D yellow fever vaccine. The CDR3 reads CSARDFSAGYEQYF. Here is the DNA: TGCAGTGCTAGAGACTTTAGCGCCGGCTACGAGCAGTACTTC.